The entry below describes one TCR beta chain. Its antigen is not identified. The data stem from a study of cytomegalovirus exposure and HLA in healthy donors. Study-wide points: Sequencing depth across donors, presence/absence analyses assumed, was roughly uniform. Equally common other TCR beta chains were less clonally expanded than HLA-associated ones, a later analysis found.

The CDR3 is made up of 15 amino acids. Trimming removed 3 bases from V and 7 bases from J, with 13 bases in between. Looked up from germline, CDR1 is MGHDK and CDR2 is SYGVNS. PCR involved 60 Vbeta and 13 Jbeta primers. The protocol was immunoSEQ multiplex PCR, while the TCRdb copy is restricted to in-frame clones and leaves out a portion. Listed are roughly 80,000 clones; just over 5.5% falls within the top ten. V is TRBV25-1 and J is TRBJ1-6; tentative D call: TRBD1 (6 bases). Sample: PBMCs. The TCR sequence derives from a girl between 10 and 17 years old in good health and CMV-seropositive. The CDR3 sequence: CASSDNRDWNSPLHF. In DNA, the CDR3 is TGTGCCAGCAGTGATAACAGGGATTGGAATTCACCCCTCCACTTT.